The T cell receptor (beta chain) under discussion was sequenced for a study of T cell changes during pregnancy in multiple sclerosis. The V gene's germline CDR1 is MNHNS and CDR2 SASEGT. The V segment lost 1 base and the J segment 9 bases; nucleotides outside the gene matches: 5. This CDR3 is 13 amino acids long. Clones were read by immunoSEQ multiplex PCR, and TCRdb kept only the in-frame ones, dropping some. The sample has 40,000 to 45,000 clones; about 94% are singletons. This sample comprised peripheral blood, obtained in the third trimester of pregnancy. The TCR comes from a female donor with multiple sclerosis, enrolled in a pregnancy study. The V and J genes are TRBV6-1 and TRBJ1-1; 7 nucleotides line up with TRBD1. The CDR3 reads CASSEGDRSKAFF. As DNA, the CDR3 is TGTGCCAGCAGTGAAGGGGACAGATCTAAAGCTTTCTTT.